The rows below give T cell receptor beta chains drawn from one sample of a study of CD8 T cells in Susac syndrome. One entry per CDR3 protein, called by TCRdb with MiXCR from the immunoSEQ multiplex PCR reads. The sample lists tens of thousands of distinct CDR3 sequences; over 90% were seen once. Sequences were obtained from CD4+ T cells from PBMCs. These receptors originate from a human donor with Susac syndrome. CDR3s include the opening cysteine and the closing phenylalanine or tryptophan. D genes are given only for firm matches. Size is stated for part of the rows, as once, few or many counts, or as a class when the clone is expanded.

-,TRBV30,-,TRBJ1-2,TGTGCCTGGGTCGGGGACACGGACTATGGCTACACCTTC,CAWVGDTDYGYTF
-,TRBV28,TRBD1,TRBJ2-6,TGTGCCAGCAGTTTAGGACAGGGGAGCGGGGCCAACGTCCTGACTTTC,CASSLGQGSGANVLTF
-,TRBV9,-,TRBJ2-1,TGTGCCAGCAGCCCCCCCGGGTACAATGAGCAGTTCTTC,CASSPPGYNEQFF
-,TRBV9,-,TRBJ2-7,TGTGCCAGCAGCACCCGAGGGGGTGTAGAGCAGTACTTC,CASSTRGGVEQYF
once,TRBV20-1,-,TRBJ2-5,TGCAGTGCTAGAGACGGTTTGAAGACCCAGTACTTC,CSARDGLKTQYF
once,TRBV7-9,-,TRBJ2-5,TGTGCCAGCAGCTTAGGGGTCCAGGGGACCCAGTACTTC,CASSLGVQGTQYF
-,TRBV20-1,-,TRBJ1-2,TGCAGTGCTAGAGATGGGCCAGGCGGTGGCTACACCTTC,CSARDGPGGGYTF
-,TRBV29-1,-,TRBJ2-7,TGCAGCGTTGAAGTCCCCGGCTTAGAGCAGTACTTC,CSVEVPGLEQYF
-,TRBV28,TRBD1,TRBJ2-1,TGTGCCAGCAGTTTAGTGGGACAGGGGTCCTACAATGAGCAGTTCTTC,CASSLVGQGSYNEQFF
-,TRBV9,TRBD2,TRBJ2-3,TGTGCCAGCACAGGCGGGGGGGGCACAGATACGCAGTATTTT,CASTGGGGTDTQYF
once,TRBV11-3,TRBD2,TRBJ2-2,TGTGCCAGCAGCGTAAGCGGGGCCGACACCGGGGAGCTGTTTTTT,CASSVSGADTGELFF
-,TRBV2,-,TRBJ2-4,TGTGCCAGCAGGGTGAGGGGCGGGGTGAACATTCAGTACTTC,CASRVRGGVNIQYF
-,TRBV27,-,TRBJ1-2,TGTGCCAGCAGTATAACAGGGCCCTCTAACTATGGCTACACCTTC,CASSITGPSNYGYTF
-,TRBV20-1,TRBD2,TRBJ2-3,TGCAGTGCTAGAGGAAGCGGGGGTGGCACAGATACGCAGTATTTT,CSARGSGGGTDTQYF
-,TRBV2,-,TRBJ2-1,TGTGCCAGCAGGGACCAGCGAAGCCGTGATCAGTTCTTC,CASRDQRSRDQFF
-,TRBV27,-,TRBJ1-1,TGTGCCAGCAGTCCCAGACAGGTAATGAACACTGAAGCTTTCTTT,CASSPRQVMNTEAFF
-,TRBV18,-,TRBJ2-3,TGTGCCAGCTCACCAGTACTGGATACGCAGTATTTT,CASSPVLDTQYF
-,TRBV30,-,TRBJ1-4,TGTGCCTGGACCTCGAGACGGGCGAATGAAAAACTGTTTTTT,CAWTSRRANEKLFF
few,TRBV19,-,TRBJ1-2,TGTGCCAGTAGTTCAGGGCCCTATGGCTACACCTTC,CASSSGPYGYTF
once,TRBV30,TRBD1,TRBJ1-2,TGTGCCTGGTCGACAGGGAGGCATGGCTACACCTTC,CAWSTGRHGYTF
-,TRBV20-1,-,TRBJ1-6,TGCAGTGCTAGAGCTACCCGGGGCGATAATTCACCCCTCCACTTT,CSARATRGDNSPLHF
-,TRBV3-1,-,TRBJ1-1,TGTGCCAGCAGCCAGCTTCCCCCTGAAGCTTTCTTT,CASSQLPPEAFF
-,TRBV7-9,-,TRBJ2-3,TGTGCCAGCAGCTTGGGCGGGGGCCCAGATACGCAGTATTTT,CASSLGGGPDTQYF
once,TRBV2,TRBD1,TRBJ1-6,TGTGCCAGCTTTCGGGACAGGGTAGACTCACCCCTCCACTTT,CASFRDRVDSPLHF
-,TRBV12-3/TRBV12-4,TRBD2,TRBJ2-3,TGTGCCAGCAGTTCAAGACTAGCGGGGGGAGCTAGCACAGATACGCAGTATTTT,CASSSRLAGGASTDTQYF
-,TRBV30,-,TRBJ1-5,TGTGCCTGGAGTGGGGCAGTGGGGCAGCCCCAGCATTTT,CAWSGAVGQPQHF
-,TRBV4-1,-,TRBJ2-1,TGCGCCAGCAGCCAAGGGTACCTACAGAGTTATGAGCAGTTCTTC,CASSQGYLQSYEQFF
-,TRBV10-2,TRBD1,TRBJ1-1,TGCGCCAGCAGTGCGGACAGGTTTGAAGCTTTCTTT,CASSADRFEAFF
-,TRBV7-9,TRBD1,TRBJ1-2,TGTGCCAGCAGCTCGTTTACAGGGGTAGGCTATGGCTACACCTTC,CASSSFTGVGYGYTF
few,TRBV12-3/TRBV12-4,-,TRBJ1-6,TGTGCCAGCAGGGGGGGAAATTCACCCCTCCACTTT,CASRGGNSPLHF
-,TRBV30,TRBD1,TRBJ1-2,TGTGCCTGGCAACGACAGGGGGCATATACCTATGGCTACACCTTC,CAWQRQGAYTYGYTF
-,TRBV30,-,TRBJ2-5,TGTGCCTGGAGTGTCCGGCCCCAAGAGACCCAGTACTTC,CAWSVRPQETQYF
once,TRBV30,-,TRBJ2-7,TGTGCCTGGAGTGTTTCCGGGGTGCAGTACTTC,CAWSVSGVQYF
once,TRBV13,TRBD1,TRBJ2-7,TGTGCCAGCAGCAAGGGTGAGGGGGCTATATACGAGCAGTACTTC,CASSKGEGAIYEQYF
-,TRBV5-8,-,TRBJ2-7,TGTGCCAGCAGCCCGGGACTTTCGTCCTACGAGCAGTACTTC,CASSPGLSSYEQYF
-,TRBV9,TRBD2,TRBJ2-3,TGTGCCAGCAGCGTAGCCAGCGGGGGGCAGTATTTT,CASSVASGGQYF
-,TRBV30,-,TRBJ1-1,TGTGCCTGGAGTGTAAGGGGAATTGAAGCTTTCTTT,CAWSVRGIEAFF
-,TRBV20-1,TRBD2,TRBJ2-3,TGCAGTGCTCTATCCGGGGGGGTTTCGGATACGCAGTATTTT,CSALSGGVSDTQYF
-,TRBV11-2,-,TRBJ2-3,TGTGCCAGCAGCTTATCGGGGGCTAGTTCAGATACGCAGTATTTT,CASSLSGASSDTQYF
few,TRBV7-2,-,TRBJ1-1,TGTGCCAGCAGCCCCCGCTCCACTGAAGCTTTCTTT,CASSPRSTEAFF
-,TRBV15,-,TRBJ2-7,TGTGCCACCAGCAGAACAGAAACAGGGTACGAGCAGTACTTC,CATSRTETGYEQYF
-,TRBV21-1,-,TRBJ1-2,TGTGCCAGCAGCAACTCTCAACACTATGGCTACACCTTC,CASSNSQHYGYTF
-,TRBV3-1,TRBD1,TRBJ2-1,TGTGCCAGCAGCCACGGGACAGGGGTGAATGAGCAGTTCTTC,CASSHGTGVNEQFF
-,TRBV20-1,TRBD2,TRBJ2-5,TGCAGTGCCATCGGGACTAGCGGGGGCGAGACCCAGTACTTC,CSAIGTSGGETQYF
few,TRBV11-3,-,TRBJ2-7,TGTGCCAGCAGCTTAGATCTGAGGAGGGAGCAGTACTTC,CASSLDLRREQYF